This T cell receptor beta chain was sequenced for a study of response to subunit inactivated influenza vaccine. MiXCR, applied by TCRdb to the RT-PCR reads, yields one record per CDR3 protein. The table records 530,000 or so distinct CDR3 sequences, around 15% of them present only once. V trimming: 0 bases; J trimming: 5 bases; junction bases outside the gene matches: 3. The germline gives CDR1 MDHEN, CDR2 SYDVKM. The CDR3 extends over 14 amino acids. The receptor was derived from a man aged 50 to 59 who received an inactivated influenza vaccine. Sequencing used PBMCs from blood, obtained approximately 13 days after vaccination. V and J are TRBV28 and TRBJ2-7, with TRBD1 matching 8 bases. This CDR3 reads CASSLWVRGHEQYF. Written as DNA, the CDR3 is TGTGCCAGCAGTTTATGGGTCAGGGGGCACGAGCAGTACTTC.